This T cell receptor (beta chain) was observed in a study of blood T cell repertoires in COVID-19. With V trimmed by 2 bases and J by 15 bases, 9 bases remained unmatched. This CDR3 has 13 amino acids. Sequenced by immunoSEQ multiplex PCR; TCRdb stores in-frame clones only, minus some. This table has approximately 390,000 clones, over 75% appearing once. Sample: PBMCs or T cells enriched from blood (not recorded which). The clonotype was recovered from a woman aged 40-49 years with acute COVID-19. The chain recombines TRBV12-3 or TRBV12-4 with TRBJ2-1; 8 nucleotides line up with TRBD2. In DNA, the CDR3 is TGTGCCAGCAGTTTATGGGGCAAGGGACTAGTGTTCTTC. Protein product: CASSLWGKGLVFF.